Below, 2 T cell receptor beta chains from the same sample are listed, as sequenced in a study of CD8+ T cells in alopecia areata (dated by TCRdb to 2016 to 2019). The sample's treatment or condition label, in plain terms: oral pan-JAK inhibitor, 5-10 mg twice daily. The library was generated by the immunoSEQ multiplex PCR assay. RNA was extracted from all samples and reverse transcribed into cDNA, which served as template for TCR sequencing. In TCRdb, the immuneACCESS table is reduced to in-frame sequences with V and J assigned. These tables do not hold every clone; where another copy was compared, an unresolved V gene accounts for under half, and the others remain unexplained. The sample data list approximately 150,000 clones, and 50% to 75% of these were observed just once. The ten largest clones add up to under 20% of the sample. The sequencing here drew on CD4+ T cells sorted from blood, taken at roughly week 55, from a patient treated with tofacitinib. The receptors were sampled from a human donor with alopecia areata.

A few counts support this clone. V gene TRBV30 combines with J gene TRBJ1-1, with D unclear. This CDR3 has 12 amino acids. Looked up from germline, CDR1 is GTSNPN and CDR2 is SVGIG (reference sequence). V lost 1 base and J lost 0, with 3 bases in between. Here the CDR3 DNA reads TGTGCCTGGAGTGAATTGAACACTGAAGCTTTCTTT. This encodes CAWSELNTEAFF.

The rearrangement links TRBV29-1 to TRBJ1-1, with D possibly being TRBD1 (6 bases). The length of the CDR3 is 13 residues. Germline V lookup: CDR1 SQVTM, CDR2 ANQGSEA. Trimming pared 6 bases from V and 6 bases from J, leaving 17 bases between. The CDR3 here is CSVLGGVEAEAFF. The CDR3 nucleotides are TGCAGCGTACTAGGGGGGGTGGAAGCTGAAGCTTTCTTT.